This T cell receptor beta chain originates from a study of T cell responses to AZD1222 COVID-19 vaccine (dated by TCRdb to the early 2020s). About the study as a whole: AZD1222 recipients given second doses at about 4 weeks or at about 12 weeks were pooled, since spike-specific TCR depth and breadth were not found to differ between the two schedules. A total of about 250 trial participants underwent TCR sequencing, of whom about 200 had received two doses of AZD1222 and approximately 25 had received two doses of the MenACWY control vaccine. Trial participants were enrolled into age subgroups of 18-55, 56-69 and 70-plus years, which contained 148, 28 and 57 TCR-sequenced participants, respectively.

Measured from the cysteine to the phenylalanine, the CDR3 is 11 residues long. Only the CDR3 DNA stays, 33 bases, in frame from base 1. As encoded in the germline V gene, CDR1 is SGHDT while CDR2 is YYEEEE. Deletion took 1 base off V and 10 bases off J, with a span of 6 bases between the germline ends. Reading the label with the study, this specimen's time point is: baseline before first vaccination. The vaccinee samples were drawn from two UK trials, COV001 and COV002, one of which was a single-blind randomized controlled phase 2/3 trial testing AZD1222 (ChAdOx1 nCoV-19) in healthy adults. Trial participant PBMC samples were collected at day 0 and day 28 after the second dose for TCRbeta chain sequencing. Regarding this clone: Its antigen is currently not known. Base qualities were left out, and no much larger clone turns up one base away.

The CDR3 regions of human TCRbeta chains were analyzed by immunosequencing. As for the authors' bioinformatics: Repertoire TCRs were checked for matches against a reference library of SARS-CoV-2-specific TCRs that had been generated using the MIRA antigen-specificity platform. Breadth was defined as the fraction of unique TCRs that were SARS-CoV-2-associated, and depth was defined as the fraction of total T cells that were SARS-CoV-2-associated. Each spike-specific TCR was assigned to its reactive spike region and to a CD4 or CD8 class using the MIRA data. Log10-transformed breadth and depth values were compared by one-way ANOVA with Sidak's multiple comparisons tests. TCRdb took this table from immuneACCESS and kept in-frame rearrangements with V and J called. Such tables lack part of the clones; where checked against another copy, unresolved V genes explain under half of the gap, and the rest is unexplained. The DNA was the basis for D and trimming; V, J and clone size are from that table. The sample data list more than 95,000 clones, and about 89% of these were observed just once. The ten largest account for 1.5% to 1.7% of the sample.

The research as a whole found: Because no samples from the day 14 peak response were available, repertoires could be characterized only after the peak T cell response. Reportedly, almost half of the unique spike-specific TCRs recognized epitopes lying outside the regions that are mutated in the B.1.351 and B.1.1.7 variants. Conclusions about previously exposed vaccinees are limited, since just 5 to 7 AZD1222 recipients were seropositive for SARS-CoV-2 at baseline. Spike-specific TCR breadth and depth rose significantly after two AZD1222 doses compared with day 0 and with MenACWY recipients. Vaccine-associated CD4 TCRs spanned the whole spike protein, with dominant responses in regions 160-218 and 743-854. The 56-69-year group was small, and its depth increase did not reach significance, likely because of low power. Most participants were white British and females outnumbered males, and the authors suggested that clonal diversity may have been underestimated.

The chain is encoded by TRBV5-6 joined to TRBJ2-1, with the D segment identity uncertain. This receptor was obtained from an adult in good health. The specimen comprised peripheral blood, sampled on day 0 of AZD1222 vaccination. The sequenced DNA: TGTGCCAGCAGCTTGTATAGGGAGCAGTTCTTC. It translates as CASSLYREQFF.